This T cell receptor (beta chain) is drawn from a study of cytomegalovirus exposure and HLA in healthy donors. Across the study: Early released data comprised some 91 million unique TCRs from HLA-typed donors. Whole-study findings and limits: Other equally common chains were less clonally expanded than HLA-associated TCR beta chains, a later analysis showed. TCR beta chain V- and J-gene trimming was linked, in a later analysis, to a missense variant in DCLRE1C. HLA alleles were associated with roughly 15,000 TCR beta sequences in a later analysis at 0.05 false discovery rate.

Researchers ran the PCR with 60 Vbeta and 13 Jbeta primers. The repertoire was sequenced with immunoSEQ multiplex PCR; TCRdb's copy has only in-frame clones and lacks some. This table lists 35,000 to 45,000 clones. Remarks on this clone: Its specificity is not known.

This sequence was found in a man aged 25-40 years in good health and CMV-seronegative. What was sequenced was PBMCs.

CDR3 coding DNA: TGTGCCAGCAGCCAAGTGACGGGGACTAGCGGTTCCGGGCAGTACTTC. This encodes CASSQVTGTSGSGQYF. The V and J genes are TRBV4-2 and TRBJ2-7; TRBD2 agrees at 11 bases. This CDR3 has 16 residues. Germline loops: CDR1 LGHNA, CDR2 YNFKEQ. V shed 1 base, J shed 9 bases, and the junction held 11 bases outside the gene matches.